Below are 21 T cell receptor beta chains sequenced from a single sample in a study of yellow fever vaccine responses in identical twins. TCRdb called the RT-PCR reads again in MiXCR, with one record for every CDR3 protein. The top ten clones hold less than 20% of a sample with some 1,000 distinct CDR3 sequences, about three quarters of them seen once. Source: T cells from blood (PBMCs), unsorted or a sorted subset (not recorded which), taken before or after yellow fever vaccination (not recorded which). These receptors all come from a female donor who received the yellow fever vaccine.

This clonotype was seen only once. The chain joins TRBV10-1 to TRBJ1-5; 7 positions match TRBD1. The CDR3 is 15 residues long. The V gene end was trimmed by 2 bases and the J gene end by 2 bases; junction bases not matched to a gene: 3. Per the germline V gene, CDR1 is WNHNN and CDR2 is SYGVQD (reference sequence). CDR3 region: CASSEGTVGNQPQHF. The CDR3 DNA reads TGCGCCAGCAGTGAGGGGACAGTGGGCAATCAGCCCCAGCATTTT.

The rearrangement joins TRBV20-1 to TRBJ1-5, with D unresolved. The germline V gene encodes CDR1 DFQATT and CDR2 SNEGSKA (reference sequence). CDR3 size: 16 residues. The V end was cut by 0 bases, the J end by 5 bases, with 17 bases between. The CDR3 sequence: CSARELGRTFYQPQHF. Written as DNA, the CDR3 is TGCAGTGCTAGAGAGCTAGGACGAACCTTCTATCAGCCCCAGCATTTT.

The gene calls are TRBV11-1 and TRBJ2-1, with D maybe TRBD2 (5 bases). The germline V and J ends were trimmed by 4 bases and 4 bases, with 17 bases remaining between them. CDR1 SGHAT and CDR2 FQDESV come from the germline V gene (reference sequence). The CDR3 totals 16 residues. CDR3: CASSSPVDSSYNEQFF. In DNA, the CDR3 is TGTGCCAGCAGCTCTCCCGTGGACTCATCGTACAATGAGCAGTTCTTC.

V gene TRBV11-1 combines with J gene TRBJ2-7; the match to TRBD1 covers 7 bases. CDR1 is SGHAT and CDR2 is FQDESV in the germline V gene (reference sequence). This CDR3 contains 15 residues. The trim removed 4 bases at V and 0 bases at J, leaving 6 bases unmatched. CDR3 bases: TGTGCCAGCAGCTCCACGGACAGGAGCTCCTACGAGCAGTACTTC. It encodes CASSSTDRSSYEQYF.

This chain uses TRBV11-1 with TRBJ1-3; no clear D gene. Trimming removed 6 bases at V and 1 base at J, with 13 bases between. The CDR3 length is 15 residues. CDR1 is SGHAT, CDR2 FQDESV, per germline (reference sequence). The CDR3 DNA follows: TGTGCCAGCAGTCGGGGTGATAATTCTGGAAACACCATATATTTT. It encodes CASSRGDNSGNTIYF.

V usage is TRBV5-1 and J usage is TRBJ2-5; D not resolved. V lost 6 bases, J lost 5 bases, and 11 bases lay in between. The CDR3 spans 12 residues. The germline V gene encodes CDR1 SGHRS and CDR2 YFSETQ. This CDR3 is CASNTESETQYF. In nucleotides, the CDR3 is TGCGCCAGCAATACAGAATCGGAGACCCAGTACTTC. The full variable domain, completed using reference TRBV5-1 and TRBJ2-5, is KAGVTQTPRYLIKTRGQQVTLSCSPISGHRSVSWYQQTPGQGLQFLFEYFSETQRNKGNFPGRFSGRQFSNSRSEMNVSTLELGDSALYLCASNTESETQYFGPGTRLLVL.

The rearrangement links TRBV4-3 to TRBJ2-3, with D hard to call. CDR3 length equals 18 residues. The V and J ends lost 0 bases and 2 bases respectively, with 18 bases between them. CDR1 is LGHNA and CDR2 is YSLEER in the germline V gene. CDR3 loop: CASSQDAVSYSPTDTQYF. In nucleotides, the CDR3 is TGCGCCAGCAGCCAAGATGCGGTTTCGTATAGTCCCACAGATACGCAGTATTTT.

The chain uses TRBV7-3 and TRBJ2-1; no definite D call. Germline V lookup: CDR1 SGHTA, CDR2 FQGTGA. The V and J ends lost 5 bases and 6 bases respectively, with 8 bases between them. This CDR3 has 12 residues. The CDR3 region is CASSLSGNEQFF. CDR3 DNA sequence: TGTGCCAGCAGCCTATCGGGCAATGAGCAGTTCTTC.

The rearrangement joins TRBV11-1 to TRBJ2-2, with 9 bases aligning to TRBD1. This CDR3 comprises 15 residues. Germline V gene data show CDR1 as SGHAT and CDR2 as FQDESV (reference sequence). Trimming cost V 4 bases and J 4 bases; bases outside gene matches: 4. The CDR3 is CASSSRDRVTGELFF. CDR3 nucleotides: TGTGCCAGCAGCTCCCGGGACAGGGTCACCGGGGAGCTGTTTTTT.

The chain carries TRBV5-2 and TRBJ2-1; TRBD2, the D gene given by the table, was not confirmed from the DNA. TRBV5-2 is a pseudogene segment. The CDR3 has 16 residues. The CDR3: CASYSGYREDYNEQFF. DNA for the CDR3: TGTGCCAGCTACTCGGGATATAGGGAGGACTACAATGAGCAGTTCTTC.

The gene calls are TRBV4-3 and TRBJ1-5, with unresolved D. The V end was cut by 1 base, the J end by 4 bases, with 5 bases between. The V gene's germline CDR1 is LGHNA and CDR2 YSLEER. The length of the CDR3 is 13 residues. CDR3 loop: CASSQGSNQPQHF. The CDR3 coding sequence is TGCGCCAGCAGCCAAGGGTCAAATCAGCCCCAGCATTTT.

J is TRBJ2-1 and V is TRBV20-1; no clear D gene. CDR3 size: 11 residues. V lost 0 bases and J 11 bases, leaving 8 bases between the germline ends. Germline lookup yields CDR1 DFQATT and CDR2 SNEGSKA (reference sequence). CDR3 in DNA: TGCAGTGCTAGAGATATTGCGCAGCAGTTCTTC. It codes for CSARDIAQQFF.

The J gene is TRBJ1-1, the V gene TRBV6-1; the D is unclear. The CDR3 loop spans 16 amino acids. Trimming took off 5 bases at V and 0 bases at J, with 16 bases between the two ends. The germline V gene has CDR1 MNHNS and CDR2 SASEGT. In DNA, the CDR3 is TGTGCCAGCAGTAGTGGCGAGGGAAGGATGAACACTGAAGCTTTCTTT. Amino acids: CASSSGEGRMNTEAFF.

This clonotype has a single count. DNA of the CDR3: TGTGCCAGCAGCTTCGAGGGAACCTACAATGAGCAGTTCTTC. This encodes CASSFEGTYNEQFF. The chain recombines TRBV7-3 with TRBJ2-1, with a tentative D call TRBD2 (5 bases). Germline lookup yields CDR1 SGHTA and CDR2 FQGTGA. The CDR3 length is 14 residues. V lost 3 bases and J lost 2, with 8 bases in between.

Turning to this clonotype: Compared with germline, one end of the junction differs, possibly owing to a read error. The chain uses TRBV7-3 and TRBJ1-6; D gene uncertain. CDR1 is SGHTA, CDR2 FQGTGA, per germline. This CDR3 is 12 amino acids long. CDR3 nucleotide sequence: TGTGCCAGTAGCTGGTCTGGTTCACCCCTCCACTTT. It codes for CASSWSGSPLHF.

The chain joins TRBV7-6 to TRBJ1-1; D is unclear. Germline CDR1 reads SGHVS; CDR2 reads FNYEAQ. Trimming pared 7 bases from V and 0 bases from J, leaving 9 bases between. This CDR3 comprises 13 residues. For the CDR3, the DNA is TGTGCCAGCATGAGAGCAATGAACACTGAAGCTTTCTTT. Translated: CASMRAMNTEAFF. Together with reference TRBV7-6 and TRBJ1-1, the CDR3 gives the full variable domain: GAGVSQSPRYKVTKRGQDVALRCDPISGHVSLYWYRQALGQGPEFLTYFNYEAQQDKSGLPNDRFSAERPEGSISTLTIQRTEQRDSAMYRCASMRAMNTEAFFGQGTRLTVV.

A single count supports this clonotype. The genes are TRBV6-5 and TRBJ1-2, with TRBD1 identical over 12 bases. Trimming cost V 2 bases and J 8 bases; bases outside gene matches: 9. The CDR3 sequence is 16 residues long. CDR1 and CDR2 (germline): MNHEY, SVGAGI. CDR3 sequence: CASSYNLRDRGQGYTF. The CDR3 bases are TGTGCCAGCAGTTACAACCTCCGGGACAGGGGGCAAGGCTACACCTTC.

This clonotype showed up just once. The rearrangement links TRBV6-5 to TRBJ1-6; D not certain. The germline V gene has CDR1 MNHEY and CDR2 SVGAGI. The germline V and J ends were trimmed by 0 bases and 2 bases, with 14 bases remaining between them. This CDR3 comprises 18 residues. CDR3 amino acids: CASSYSSPLWTYNSPLHF. The CDR3 nucleotides are TGTGCCAGCAGTTACTCGAGTCCGTTATGGACCTATAATTCACCCCTCCACTTT.

The chain has TRBV15 and TRBJ2-7; 9 nucleotides line up with TRBD1. The V gene's germline CDR1 is LNHNV and CDR2 YYDKDF (reference sequence). With 1 base clipped from V and 4 bases from J, the junction kept 11 bases outside the gene matches. The CDR3 has 17 amino acids. CDR3: CATSRGRQGGTWYEQYF. CDR3 sequence (DNA): TGTGCCACCAGCAGAGGTCGACAGGGGGGTACTTGGTACGAGCAGTACTTC.

The chain carries TRBV5-4 and TRBJ2-5; D is unclear. Germline V gene lookup returns CDR1 SGHNT and CDR2 YYREEE (reference sequence). The CDR3 spans 14 residues. Trimming removed 0 bases from V and 6 bases from J, with 12 bases in between. This CDR3 reads CASSLAVGLKTQYF. CDR3 in DNA: TGTGCCAGCAGCTTGGCCGTCGGTCTAAAGACCCAGTACTTC.

This clonotype was seen just once. Relative to the germline gene, one junction end is altered; a read error may explain this. The chain joins TRBV14 to TRBJ2-4; D uncertain. This CDR3 is 13 amino acids long. Germline V gives CDR1 SGHDN, CDR2 FVKESK. DNA for the CDR3: TGTGCCAGCTGCCAAGCTGGTAGAAACATTCAGTACTTC. Protein product: CASCQAGRNIQYF.